The present entry profiles one T cell receptor (beta chain) with its context. The antigen remains undetermined. The junction differs from germline at one of its ends, possibly a read error. The data derive from a study of cytomegalovirus exposure and HLA in healthy donors. Overall study context: A preliminary data release comprised 80 million to 95 million unique TCRs obtained from HLA-typed donors. General study findings and limits: Cytomegalovirus association was listed for 164 TCR beta chains.

CDR3 length: 15 amino acids. Germline CDR1 and CDR2: SEHNR and FQNEAQ (reference sequence). PCR was performed using 60 Vbeta and 13 Jbeta primers. Original processing methods: Later analysis identified tens of millions of unique TCR beta chains, approximately 10 million shared. Measured with immunoSEQ multiplex PCR; TCRdb has only the in-frame clones, and not every one. V, J and clone size were drawn from that table, and D and trimming were deduced from the DNA. Of roughly 200,000 clones in the sample, approximately 82% were seen once. The TCR sequence derives from a woman between 18 and 29 years old in good health and CMV-seronegative. V is TRBV7-9 and J is TRBJ2-5; 11 bases map to TRBD2. Sequencing used PBMCs. CDR3 nucleotides: TGTTCCAGCAGCTTTTTAGCGGGAGGGAAAGAGACCCAGTACTTC. It specifies CSSSFLAGGKETQYF.